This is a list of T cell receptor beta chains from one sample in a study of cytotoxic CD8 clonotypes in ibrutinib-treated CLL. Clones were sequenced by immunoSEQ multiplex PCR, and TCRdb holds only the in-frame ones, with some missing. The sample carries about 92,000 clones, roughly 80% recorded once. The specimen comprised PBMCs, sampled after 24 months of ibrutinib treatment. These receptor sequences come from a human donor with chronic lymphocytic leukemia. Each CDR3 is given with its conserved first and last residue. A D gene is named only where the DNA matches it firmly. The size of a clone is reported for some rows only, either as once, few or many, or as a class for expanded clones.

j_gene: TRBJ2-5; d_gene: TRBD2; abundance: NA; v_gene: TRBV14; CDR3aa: CASSQEAVVAGLETQYF; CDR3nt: TGTGCCAGCAGCCAAGAAGCGGTTGTAGCGGGCCTAGAGACCCAGTACTTC
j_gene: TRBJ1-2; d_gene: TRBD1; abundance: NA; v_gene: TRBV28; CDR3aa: CASSRGTGSFGYTF; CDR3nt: TGTGCCAGCAGCCGCGGGACAGGGTCTTTTGGCTACACCTTC
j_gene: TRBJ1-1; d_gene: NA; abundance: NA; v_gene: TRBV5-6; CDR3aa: CASSLFDRRNTEAFF; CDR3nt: TGTGCCAGCAGCTTATTCGACAGGAGGAACACTGAAGCTTTCTTT
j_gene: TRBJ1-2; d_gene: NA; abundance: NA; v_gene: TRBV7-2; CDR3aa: CASSLNYGYTF; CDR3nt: TGTGCCAGCAGCCTCAACTATGGCTACACCTTC
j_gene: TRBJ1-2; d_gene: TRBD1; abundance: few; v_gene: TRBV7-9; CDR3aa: CASSSGTEDYGYTF; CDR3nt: TGTGCCAGCAGCTCCGGGACAGAGGACTATGGCTACACCTTC
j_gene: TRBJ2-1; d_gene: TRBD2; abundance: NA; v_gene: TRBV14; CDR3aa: CASSQFPRLAGVDEQFF; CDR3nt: TGTGCCAGCAGCCAATTCCCCAGGCTAGCGGGAGTTGATGAGCAGTTCTTC
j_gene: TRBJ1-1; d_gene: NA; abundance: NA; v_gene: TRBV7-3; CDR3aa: CASSLTDNTEAFF; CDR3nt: TGTGCCAGCAGCTTGACAGATAACACTGAAGCTTTCTTT
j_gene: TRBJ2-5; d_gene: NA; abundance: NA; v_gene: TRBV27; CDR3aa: CASSLYGRETQYF; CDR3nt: TGTGCCAGCAGTTTATACGGGCGAGAGACCCAGTACTTC
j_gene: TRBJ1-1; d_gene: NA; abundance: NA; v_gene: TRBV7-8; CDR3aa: CASSLGLGRADEAFF; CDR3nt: TGTGCCAGCAGCTTAGGTCTTGGCAGGGCGGATGAAGCTTTCTTT
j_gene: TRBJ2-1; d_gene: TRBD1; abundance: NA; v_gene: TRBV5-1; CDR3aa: CASSFGDRGYNEQFF; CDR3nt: TGCGCCAGCAGCTTTGGGGACAGGGGCTACAATGAGCAGTTCTTC
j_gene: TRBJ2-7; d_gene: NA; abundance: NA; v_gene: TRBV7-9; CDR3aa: CASSLEQDTLYEQYF; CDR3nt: TGTGCCAGCAGCTTAGAGCAGGACACACTCTACGAGCAGTACTTC
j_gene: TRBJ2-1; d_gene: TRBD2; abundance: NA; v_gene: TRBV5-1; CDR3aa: CASTGGLAGDGEQFF; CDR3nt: TGCGCCAGTACTGGTGGACTAGCGGGAGATGGTGAGCAGTTCTTC
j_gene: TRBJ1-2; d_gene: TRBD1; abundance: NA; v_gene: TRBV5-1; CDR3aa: CASSPTAQGAGGYTF; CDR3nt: TGCGCCAGCAGCCCTACGGCACAGGGGGCGGGAGGCTACACCTTC
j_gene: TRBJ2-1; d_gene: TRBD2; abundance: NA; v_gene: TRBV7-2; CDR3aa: CASSLGGAGSNEQFF; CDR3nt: TGTGCCAGCAGCTTAGGCGGAGCGGGGAGCAATGAGCAGTTCTTC
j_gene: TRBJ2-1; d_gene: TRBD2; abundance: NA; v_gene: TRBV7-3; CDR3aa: CASSLKGTSGGNEQFF; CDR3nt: TGTGCCAGCAGCTTAAAAGGGACTAGCGGGGGGAATGAGCAGTTCTTC
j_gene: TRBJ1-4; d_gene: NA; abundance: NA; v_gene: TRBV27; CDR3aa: CASKGSATNEKLFF; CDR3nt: TGTGCCAGCAAGGGGTCTGCAACTAATGAAAAACTGTTTTTT
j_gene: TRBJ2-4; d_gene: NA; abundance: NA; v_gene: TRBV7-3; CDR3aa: CASSLDVGNIQYF; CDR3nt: TGTGCCAGCAGCTTAGACGTAGGAAACATTCAGTACTTC
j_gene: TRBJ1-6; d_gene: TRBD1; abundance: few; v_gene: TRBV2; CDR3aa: CATILTGGGNSPLHF; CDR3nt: TGTGCCACCATATTGACAGGGGGTGGGAATTCACCCCTCCACTTT
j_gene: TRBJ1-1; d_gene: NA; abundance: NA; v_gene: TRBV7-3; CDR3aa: CASSSGEATEAFF; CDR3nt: TGTGCCAGCAGTTCAGGGGAGGCGACTGAAGCTTTCTTT
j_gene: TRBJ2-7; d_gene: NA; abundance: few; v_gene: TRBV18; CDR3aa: CASSPGRASYEQYF; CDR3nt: TGTGCCAGCTCACCAGGCAGGGCGTCCTACGAGCAGTACTTC
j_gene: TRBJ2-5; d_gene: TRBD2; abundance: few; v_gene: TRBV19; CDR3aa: CASSIRYGGSVRETQYF; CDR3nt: TGTGCCAGTAGTATCCGATACGGCGGGAGTGTGAGAGAGACCCAGTACTTC
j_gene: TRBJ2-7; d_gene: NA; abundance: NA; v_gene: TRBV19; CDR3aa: CASSVGGQYEQYF; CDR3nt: TGTGCCAGTAGTGTCGGGGGGCAGTACGAGCAGTACTTC
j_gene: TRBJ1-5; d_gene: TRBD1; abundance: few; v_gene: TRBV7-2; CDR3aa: CASSLRTGGQQPQHF; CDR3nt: TGTGCCAGCAGCTTAAGGACAGGGGGCCAGCAGCCCCAGCATTTT
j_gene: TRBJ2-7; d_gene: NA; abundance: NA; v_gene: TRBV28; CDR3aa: CASSLGGVTYEQYF; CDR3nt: TGTGCCAGCAGTTTAGGTGGCGTAACCTACGAGCAGTACTTC
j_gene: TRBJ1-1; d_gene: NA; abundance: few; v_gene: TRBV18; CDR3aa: CASSNHLGNTEAFF; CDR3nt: TGTGCCAGCTCAAACCACTTGGGGAACACTGAAGCTTTCTTT
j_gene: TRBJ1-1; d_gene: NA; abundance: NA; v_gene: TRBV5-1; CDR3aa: CASSLVANTEAFF; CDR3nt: TGCGCCAGCAGCCTGGTAGCGAATACTGAAGCTTTCTTT
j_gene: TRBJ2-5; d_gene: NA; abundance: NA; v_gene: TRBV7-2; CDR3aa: CASSLRHSVQETQYF; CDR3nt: TGTGCCAGCAGCTTAAGGCATTCAGTCCAAGAGACCCAGTACTTC
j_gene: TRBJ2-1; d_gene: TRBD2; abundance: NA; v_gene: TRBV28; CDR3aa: CASSFSSGMYNEQFF; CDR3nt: TGTGCCAGCAGTTTCTCTAGCGGCATGTACAATGAGCAGTTCTTC
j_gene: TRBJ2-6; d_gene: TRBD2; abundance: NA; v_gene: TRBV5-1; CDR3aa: CASSAKTSGSSGANVLTF; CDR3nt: TGCGCCAGCAGCGCCAAGACTAGCGGGAGCTCTGGGGCCAACGTCCTGACTTTC
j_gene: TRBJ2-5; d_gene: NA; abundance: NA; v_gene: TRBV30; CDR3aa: CAWTPRPARETQYF; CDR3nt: TGTGCCTGGACCCCCCGCCCGGCTCGGGAGACCCAGTACTTC
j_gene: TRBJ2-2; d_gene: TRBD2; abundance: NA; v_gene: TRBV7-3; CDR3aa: CASSPRTSGPANTGELFF; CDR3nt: TGTGCCAGCAGCCCCCGGACTAGCGGGCCAGCGAACACCGGGGAGCTGTTTTTT
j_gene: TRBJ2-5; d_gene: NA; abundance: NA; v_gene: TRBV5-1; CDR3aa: CASSLVAGYQETQYF; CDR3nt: TGCGCCAGCAGCTTGGTGGCAGGCTACCAAGAGACCCAGTACTTC
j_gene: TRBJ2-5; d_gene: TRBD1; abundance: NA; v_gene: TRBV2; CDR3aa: CASNLGGWETQYF; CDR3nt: TGTGCCAGCAATTTAGGGGGCTGGGAGACCCAGTACTTC
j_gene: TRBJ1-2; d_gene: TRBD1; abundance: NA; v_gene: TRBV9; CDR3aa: CASSDYTLGQGHGYTF; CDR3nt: TGTGCCAGCAGCGATTATACTCTAGGACAGGGGCATGGCTACACCTTC
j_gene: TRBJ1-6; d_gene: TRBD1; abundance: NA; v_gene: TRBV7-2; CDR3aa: CASSFRTGGNSPLHF; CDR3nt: TGTGCCAGCAGCTTCCGGACAGGGGGGAATTCACCCCTCCACTTT
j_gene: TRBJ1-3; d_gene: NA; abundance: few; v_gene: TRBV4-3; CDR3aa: CASSQEAASSGNTIYF; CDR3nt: TGCGCCAGCAGCCAAGAAGCAGCCAGCTCTGGAAACACCATATATTTT
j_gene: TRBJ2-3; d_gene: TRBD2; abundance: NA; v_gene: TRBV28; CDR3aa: CASSPYPGRSGATGTDTQYF; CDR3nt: TGTGCCAGCAGTCCGTACCCGGGGCGTAGCGGGGCGACTGGCACAGATACGCAGTATTTT